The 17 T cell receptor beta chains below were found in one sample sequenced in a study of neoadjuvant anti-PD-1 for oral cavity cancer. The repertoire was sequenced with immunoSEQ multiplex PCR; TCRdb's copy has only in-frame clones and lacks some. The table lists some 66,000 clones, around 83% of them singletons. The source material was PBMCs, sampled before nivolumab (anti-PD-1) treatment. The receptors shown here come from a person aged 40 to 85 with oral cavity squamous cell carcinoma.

For the CDR3, the DNA is TGTGCCAGCAGTCCCCCGGGACAGGGCTCTGGGCAGTACTTC. This encodes CASSPPGQGSGQYF. V gene TRBV6-6 combines with J gene TRBJ2-7, with TRBD1 identical over 9 bases. Germline V gene lookup returns CDR1 MNHNY and CDR2 SVGAGI (reference sequence). The CDR3 length is 14 residues. J gave up 9 bases and V 5 bases, and 11 bases lay outside the gene matches.

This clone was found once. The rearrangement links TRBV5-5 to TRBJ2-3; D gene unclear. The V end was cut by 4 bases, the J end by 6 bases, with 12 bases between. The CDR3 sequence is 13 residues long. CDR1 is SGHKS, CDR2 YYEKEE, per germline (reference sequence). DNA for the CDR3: TGTGCCAGCAGCGAGAATATCATGGATACGCAGTATTTT. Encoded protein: CASSENIMDTQYF.

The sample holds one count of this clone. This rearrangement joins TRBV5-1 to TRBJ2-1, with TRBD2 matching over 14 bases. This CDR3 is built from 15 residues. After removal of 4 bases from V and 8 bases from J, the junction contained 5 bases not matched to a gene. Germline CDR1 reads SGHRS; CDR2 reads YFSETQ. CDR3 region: CASSPGLAGVDEQFF. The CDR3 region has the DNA TGCGCCAGCAGCCCGGGACTAGCGGGGGTTGATGAGCAGTTCTTC. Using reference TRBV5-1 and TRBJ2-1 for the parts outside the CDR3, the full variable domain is KAGVTQTPRYLIKTRGQQVTLSCSPISGHRSVSWYQQTPGQGLQFLFEYFSETQRNKGNFPGRFSGRQFSNSRSEMNVSTLELGDSALYLCASSPGLAGVDEQFFGPGTRLTVL.

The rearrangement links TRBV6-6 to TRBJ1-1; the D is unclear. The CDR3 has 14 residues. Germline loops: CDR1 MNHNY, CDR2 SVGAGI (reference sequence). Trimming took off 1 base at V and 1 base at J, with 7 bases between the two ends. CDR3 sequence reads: CASSYYSSNTEAFF. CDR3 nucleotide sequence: TGTGCCAGCAGTTACTACAGCTCGAACACTGAAGCTTTCTTT.

CDR3 in amino acids: CASSFSQEAFF. In nucleotides, the CDR3 is TGTGCCAGCAGCTTCTCCCAGGAAGCTTTCTTT. This chain uses TRBV11-2 with TRBJ1-1; no clear D. V was trimmed by 3 bases and J by 8 bases, leaving 7 bases between them. This CDR3 has 11 amino acids. Germline CDR1 SGHAT, CDR2 FQNNGV.

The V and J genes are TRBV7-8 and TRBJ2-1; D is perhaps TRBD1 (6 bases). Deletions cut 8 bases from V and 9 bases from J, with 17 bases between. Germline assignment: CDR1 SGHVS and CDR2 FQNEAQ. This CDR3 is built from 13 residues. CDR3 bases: TGTGCCAGCGTGCCAGGGGCGATACCTGAGCAGTTCTTC. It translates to CASVPGAIPEQFF.

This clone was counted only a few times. The CDR3 sequence is CASSLGRRFNYGYTF. CDR3 bases: TGTGCCAGCAGCTTAGGGAGAAGATTCAACTATGGCTACACCTTC. The V and J genes are TRBV9 and TRBJ1-2; D remains unclear. CDR1 is SGDLS and CDR2 is YYNGEE in the germline V gene. The V gene lost 4 bases and the J gene lost 2 bases, with 15 bases spanning the gap. The CDR3 extends over 15 amino acids.

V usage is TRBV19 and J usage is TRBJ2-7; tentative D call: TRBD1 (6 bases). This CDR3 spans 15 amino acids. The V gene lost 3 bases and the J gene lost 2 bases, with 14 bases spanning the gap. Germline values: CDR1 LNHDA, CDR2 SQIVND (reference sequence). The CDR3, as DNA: TGTGCCAGTAGTATTTCCCCCCAGGGGACCTACGAGCAGTACTTC. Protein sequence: CASSISPQGTYEQYF.

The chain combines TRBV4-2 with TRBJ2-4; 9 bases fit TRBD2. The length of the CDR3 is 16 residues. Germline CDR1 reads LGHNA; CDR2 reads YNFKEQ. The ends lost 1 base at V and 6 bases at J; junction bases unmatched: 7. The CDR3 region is CASSQVAGAGGNIQYF. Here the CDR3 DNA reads TGTGCCAGCAGCCAAGTAGCGGGGGCGGGAGGAAACATTCAGTACTTC.

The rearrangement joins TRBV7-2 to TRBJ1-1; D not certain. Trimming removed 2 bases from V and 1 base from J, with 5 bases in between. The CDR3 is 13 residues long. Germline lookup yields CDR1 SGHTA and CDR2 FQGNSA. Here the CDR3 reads CASSLLGNTEAFF. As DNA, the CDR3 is TGTGCCAGCAGCTTATTGGGGAACACTGAAGCTTTCTTT. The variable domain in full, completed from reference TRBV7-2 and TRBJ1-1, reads GAGVSQSPSNKVTEKGKDVELRCDPISGHTALYWYRQSLGQGLEFLIYFQGNSAPDKSGLPSDRFSAERTGGSVSTLTIQRTQQEDSAVYLCASSLLGNTEAFFGQGTRLTVV.

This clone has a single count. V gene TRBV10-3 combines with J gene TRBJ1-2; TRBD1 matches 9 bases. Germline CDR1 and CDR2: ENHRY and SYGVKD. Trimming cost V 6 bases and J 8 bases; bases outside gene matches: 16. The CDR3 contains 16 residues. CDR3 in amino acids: CAISGGQGVPSRGYTF. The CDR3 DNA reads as TGTGCCATCAGCGGGGGACAGGGAGTCCCCTCGCGCGGCTACACCTTC.

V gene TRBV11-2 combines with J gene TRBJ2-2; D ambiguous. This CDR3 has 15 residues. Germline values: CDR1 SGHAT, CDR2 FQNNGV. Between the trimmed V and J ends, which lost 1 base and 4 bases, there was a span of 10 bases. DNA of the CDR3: TGTGCCAGCAGCTTAGGTGGGATAACCACCGGGGAGCTGTTTTTT. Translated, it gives CASSLGGITTGELFF.

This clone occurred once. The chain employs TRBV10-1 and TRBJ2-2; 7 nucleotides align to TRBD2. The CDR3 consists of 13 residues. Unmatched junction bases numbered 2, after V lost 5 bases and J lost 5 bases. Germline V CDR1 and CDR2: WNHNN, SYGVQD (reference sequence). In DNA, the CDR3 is TGCGCCAGCAGTTGGGGGGGGACCGGGGAGCTGTTTTTT. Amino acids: CASSWGGTGELFF.

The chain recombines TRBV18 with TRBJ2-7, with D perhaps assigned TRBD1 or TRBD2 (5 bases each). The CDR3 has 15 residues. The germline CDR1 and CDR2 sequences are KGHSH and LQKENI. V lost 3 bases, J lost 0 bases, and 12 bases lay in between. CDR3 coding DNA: TGTGCCAGCTCACCCCGGGACCGAAGCTCCTACGAGCAGTACTTC. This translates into CASSPRDRSSYEQYF.

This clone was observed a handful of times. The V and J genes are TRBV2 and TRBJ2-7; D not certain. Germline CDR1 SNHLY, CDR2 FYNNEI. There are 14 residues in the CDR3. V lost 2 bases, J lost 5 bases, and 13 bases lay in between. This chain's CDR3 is CASSERYLSDEQYF. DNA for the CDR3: TGTGCCAGCAGTGAAAGGTATCTAAGCGACGAGCAGTACTTC.

CDR3 coding DNA: TGTGCCAGCAGTTTATTCGGCAGGGGAAATCAGCCCCAGCATTTT. Its protein is CASSLFGRGNQPQHF. This chain links TRBV27 with TRBJ1-5; tentatively, D is TRBD1 (6 bases). This CDR3 region has 15 residues. The germline V gene encodes CDR1 MNHEY and CDR2 SMNVEV (reference sequence). V was shortened by 1 base and J by 4 bases, with 11 bases between the two germline ends.

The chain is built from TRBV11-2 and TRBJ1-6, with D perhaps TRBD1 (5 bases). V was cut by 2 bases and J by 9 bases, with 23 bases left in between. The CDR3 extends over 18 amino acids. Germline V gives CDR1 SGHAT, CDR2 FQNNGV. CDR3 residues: CASSLTPKGPLRGSPLHF. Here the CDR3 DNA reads TGTGCCAGCAGCTTAACTCCCAAGGGCCCCTTAAGGGGTTCACCCCTCCACTTT.